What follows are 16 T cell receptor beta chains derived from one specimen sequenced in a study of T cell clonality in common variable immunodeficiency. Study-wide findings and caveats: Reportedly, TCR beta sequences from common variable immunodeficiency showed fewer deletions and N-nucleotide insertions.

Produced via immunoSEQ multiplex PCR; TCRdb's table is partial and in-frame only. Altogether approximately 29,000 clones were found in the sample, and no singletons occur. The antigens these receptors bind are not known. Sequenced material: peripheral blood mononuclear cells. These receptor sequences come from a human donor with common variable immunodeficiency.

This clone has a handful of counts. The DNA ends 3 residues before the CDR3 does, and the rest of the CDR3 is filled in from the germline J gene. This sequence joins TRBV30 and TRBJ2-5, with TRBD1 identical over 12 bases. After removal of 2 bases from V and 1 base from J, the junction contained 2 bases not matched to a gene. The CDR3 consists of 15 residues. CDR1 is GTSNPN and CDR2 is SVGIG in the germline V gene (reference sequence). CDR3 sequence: CAWSPGQGAQETQYF. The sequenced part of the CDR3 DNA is TGTGCCTGGAGTCCGGGACAGGGGGCCCAAGAGACC.

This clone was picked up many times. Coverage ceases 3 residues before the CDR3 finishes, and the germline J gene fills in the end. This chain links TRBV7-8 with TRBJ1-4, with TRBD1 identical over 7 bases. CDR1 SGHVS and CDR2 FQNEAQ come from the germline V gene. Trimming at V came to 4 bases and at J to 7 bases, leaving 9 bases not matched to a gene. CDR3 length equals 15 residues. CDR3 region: CASSSWTGPTEKLFF. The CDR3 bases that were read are TGTGCCAGCAGCTCCTGGACAGGCCCCACTGAAAAA.

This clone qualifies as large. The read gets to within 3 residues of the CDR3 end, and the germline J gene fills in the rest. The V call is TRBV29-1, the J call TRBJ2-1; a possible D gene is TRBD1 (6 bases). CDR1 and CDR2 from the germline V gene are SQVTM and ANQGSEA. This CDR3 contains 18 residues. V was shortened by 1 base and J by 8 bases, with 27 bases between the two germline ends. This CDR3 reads CSVEGARGLGINLDEQFF. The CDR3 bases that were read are TGCAGCGTTGAAGGGGCCAGGGGATTAGGGATTAACCTCGATGAG.

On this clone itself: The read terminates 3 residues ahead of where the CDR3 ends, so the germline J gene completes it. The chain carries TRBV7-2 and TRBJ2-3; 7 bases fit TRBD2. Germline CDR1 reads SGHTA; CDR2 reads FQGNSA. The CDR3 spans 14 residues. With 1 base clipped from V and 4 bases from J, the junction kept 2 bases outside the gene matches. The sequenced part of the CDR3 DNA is TGTGCCAGCAGCTTAGTTGCGGGAGCAGATACG. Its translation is CASSLVAGADT. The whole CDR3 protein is CASSLVAGADTQYF.

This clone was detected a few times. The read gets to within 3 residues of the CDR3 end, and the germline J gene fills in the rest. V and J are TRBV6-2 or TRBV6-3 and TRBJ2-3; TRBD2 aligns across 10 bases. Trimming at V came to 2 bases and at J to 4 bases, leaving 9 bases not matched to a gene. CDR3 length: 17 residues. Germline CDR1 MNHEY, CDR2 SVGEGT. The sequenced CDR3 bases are TGTGCCAGCAGTTACGGGGCTAGCGGGAGTCGGGCAGATACG. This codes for CASSYGASGSRADT. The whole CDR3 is CASSYGASGSRADTQYF.

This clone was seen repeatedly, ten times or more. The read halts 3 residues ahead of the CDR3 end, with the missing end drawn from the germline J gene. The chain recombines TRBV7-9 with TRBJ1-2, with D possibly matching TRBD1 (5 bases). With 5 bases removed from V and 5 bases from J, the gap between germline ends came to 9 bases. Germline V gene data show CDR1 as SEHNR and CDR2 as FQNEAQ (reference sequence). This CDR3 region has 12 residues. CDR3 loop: CASSETAYGYTF. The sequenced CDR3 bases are TGTGCCAGCAGCGAGACAGCTTATGGC. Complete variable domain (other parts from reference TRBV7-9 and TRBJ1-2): DTGVSQNPRHKITKRGQNVTFRCDPISEHNRLYWYRQTLGQGPEFLTYFQNEAQLEKSRLLSDRFSAERPKGSFSTLEIQRTEQGDSAMYLCASSETAYGYTFGSGTRLTVV.

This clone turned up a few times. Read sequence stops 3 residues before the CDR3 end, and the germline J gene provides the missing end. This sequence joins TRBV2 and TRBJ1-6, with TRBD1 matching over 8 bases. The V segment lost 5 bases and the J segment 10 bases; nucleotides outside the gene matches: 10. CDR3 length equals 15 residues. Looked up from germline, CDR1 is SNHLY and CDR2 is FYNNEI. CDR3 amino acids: CASSPQGAEGSPLHF. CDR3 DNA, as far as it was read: TGTGCCAGCAGTCCCCAGGGGGCAGAGGGATCACCC. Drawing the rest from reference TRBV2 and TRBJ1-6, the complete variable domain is EPEVTQTPSHQVTQMGQEVILRCVPISNHLYFYWYRQILGQKVEFLVSFYNNEISEKSEIFDDQFSVERPDGSNFTLKIRSTKLEDSAMYFCASSPQGAEGSPLHFGNGTRLTVT.

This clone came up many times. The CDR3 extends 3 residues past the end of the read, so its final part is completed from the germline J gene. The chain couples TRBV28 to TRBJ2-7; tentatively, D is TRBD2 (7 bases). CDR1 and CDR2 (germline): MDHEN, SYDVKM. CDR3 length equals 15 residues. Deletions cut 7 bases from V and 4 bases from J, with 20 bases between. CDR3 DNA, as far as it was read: TGTGCCAGCACCCCCCCCAGGACAGCGGGGTACGAG. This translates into CASTPPRTAGYE. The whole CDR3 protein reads CASTPPRTAGYEQYF.

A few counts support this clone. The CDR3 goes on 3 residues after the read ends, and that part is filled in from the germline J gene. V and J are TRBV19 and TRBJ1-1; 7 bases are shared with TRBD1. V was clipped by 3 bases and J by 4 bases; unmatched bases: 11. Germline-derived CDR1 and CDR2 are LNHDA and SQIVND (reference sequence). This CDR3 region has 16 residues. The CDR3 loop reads CASSMGGGALVTEAFF. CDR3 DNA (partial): TGTGCCAGTAGTATGGGAGGGGGCGCGTTGGTCACTGAA. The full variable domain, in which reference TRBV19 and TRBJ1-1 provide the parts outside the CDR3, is DGGITQSPKYLFRKEGQNVTLSCEQNLNHDAMYWYRQDPGQGLRLIYYSQIVNDFQKGDIAEGYSVSREKKESFPLTVTSAQKNPTAFYLCASSMGGGALVTEAFFGQGTRLTVV.

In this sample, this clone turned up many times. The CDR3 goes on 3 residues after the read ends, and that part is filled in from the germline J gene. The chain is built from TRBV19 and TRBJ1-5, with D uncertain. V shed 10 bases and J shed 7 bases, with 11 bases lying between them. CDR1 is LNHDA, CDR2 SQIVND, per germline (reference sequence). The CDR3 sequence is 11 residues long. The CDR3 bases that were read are TGTGCCACCGGGTTGGCCCAGCCC. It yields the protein CATGLAQP. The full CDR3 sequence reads CATGLAQPQHF.

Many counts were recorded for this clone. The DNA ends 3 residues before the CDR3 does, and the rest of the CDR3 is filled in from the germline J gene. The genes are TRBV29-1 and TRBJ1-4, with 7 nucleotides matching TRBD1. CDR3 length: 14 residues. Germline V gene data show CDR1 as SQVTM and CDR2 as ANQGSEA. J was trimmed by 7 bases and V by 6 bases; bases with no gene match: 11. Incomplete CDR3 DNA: TGCAGCGTAGACCTGACAGGGAGGTTTGAAAAA. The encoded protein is CSVDLTGRFEK. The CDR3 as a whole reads CSVDLTGRFEKLFF.

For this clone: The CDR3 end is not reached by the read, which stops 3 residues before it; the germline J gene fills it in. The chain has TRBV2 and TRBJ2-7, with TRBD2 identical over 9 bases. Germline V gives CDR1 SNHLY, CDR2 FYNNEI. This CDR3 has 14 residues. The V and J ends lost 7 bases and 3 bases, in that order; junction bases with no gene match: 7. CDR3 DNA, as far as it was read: TGTGCCAGCAATGCTGGACTAGCGAGCTACGAG. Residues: CASNAGLASYE. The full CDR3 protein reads CASNAGLASYEQYF.

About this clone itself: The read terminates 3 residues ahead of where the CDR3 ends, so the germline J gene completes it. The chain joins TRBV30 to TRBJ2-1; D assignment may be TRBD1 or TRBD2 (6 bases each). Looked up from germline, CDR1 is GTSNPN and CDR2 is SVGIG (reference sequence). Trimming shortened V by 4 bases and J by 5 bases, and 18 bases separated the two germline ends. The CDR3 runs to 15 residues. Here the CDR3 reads CAWNPTGRSDNEQFF. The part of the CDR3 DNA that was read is TGTGCCTGGAACCCAACAGGGAGGTCCGACAATGAG.

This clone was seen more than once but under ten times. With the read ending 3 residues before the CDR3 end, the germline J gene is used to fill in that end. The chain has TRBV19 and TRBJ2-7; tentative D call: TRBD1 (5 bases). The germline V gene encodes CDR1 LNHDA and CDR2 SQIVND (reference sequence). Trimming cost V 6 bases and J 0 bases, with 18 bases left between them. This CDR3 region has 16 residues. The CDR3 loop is CASSITAGNPSYEQYF. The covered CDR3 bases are TGTGCCAGTAGCATAACCGCAGGGAACCCCTCCTACGAG. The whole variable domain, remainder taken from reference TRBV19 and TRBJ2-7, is DGGITQSPKYLFRKEGQNVTLSCEQNLNHDAMYWYRQDPGQGLRLIYYSQIVNDFQKGDIAEGYSVSREKKESFPLTVTSAQKNPTAFYLCASSITAGNPSYEQYFGPGTRLTVT.

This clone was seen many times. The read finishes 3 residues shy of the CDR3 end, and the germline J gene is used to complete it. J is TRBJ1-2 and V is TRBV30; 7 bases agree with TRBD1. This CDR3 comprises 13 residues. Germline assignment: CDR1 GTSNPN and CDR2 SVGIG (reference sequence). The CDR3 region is CAWSAEDRNGYTF. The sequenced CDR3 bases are TGTGCCTGGAGTGCGGAGGACAGGAACGGC.

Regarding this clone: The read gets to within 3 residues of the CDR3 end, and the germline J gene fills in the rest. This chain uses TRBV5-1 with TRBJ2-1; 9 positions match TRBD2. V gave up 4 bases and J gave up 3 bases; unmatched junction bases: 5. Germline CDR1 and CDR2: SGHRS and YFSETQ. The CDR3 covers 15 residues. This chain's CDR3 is CASSTTSGHYNEQFF. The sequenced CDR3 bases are TGCGCCAGCAGCACCACTAGCGGGCACTACAATGAG.